A single sample is the source of the 32 T cell receptor beta chains below, sequenced in a study of cytomegalovirus exposure and HLA in healthy donors. This PCR relied on a set of 60 Vbeta primers and 13 Jbeta primers. Sequencing used immunoSEQ multiplex PCR; TCRdb keeps in-frame clones, though not all of them. Altogether around 230,000 clones are present, about 75% being singletons, with the ten largest covering less than 2%. Material for sequencing was PBMCs. The source of these receptors is a male donor in good health and CMV-seronegative.

The chain has TRBV9 and TRBJ1-2; 10 nucleotides align to TRBD1. The CDR3 covers 19 residues. J lost 7 bases, V lost 4 bases, and 22 bases had no gene match. Germline CDR1 is SGDLS and CDR2 is YYNGEE. The CDR3 DNA sequence: TGTGCCAGCAGCTCCACGAGTCCGGGACAGGGGAGTCTTTCTCGTGGCTACACCTTC. This gives the protein CASSSTSPGQGSLSRGYTF.

The chain is built from TRBV18 and TRBJ2-6; TRBD1 matches 12 bases. This CDR3 is 18 amino acids long. Trimming at V came to 1 base and at J to 2 bases, leaving 3 bases not matched to a gene. Germline V CDR1 and CDR2: KGHSH, LQKENI. The CDR3 coding sequence is TGTGCCAGCTCACCACAGGGACAGGGGGCCCCTGGGGCCAACGTCCTGACTTTC. The encoded protein is CASSPQGQGAPGANVLTF.

The chain is built from TRBV7-9 and TRBJ2-3; no definite D call. The CDR3 sequence is 11 residues long. Germline loops: CDR1 SEHNR, CDR2 FQNEAQ (reference sequence). Trimming stripped 3 bases from V and 4 bases from J, with 2 bases between. The CDR3 DNA follows: TGTGCCAGCAGCTTCTCAGATACGCAGTATTTT. Translation: CASSFSDTQYF.

This chain uses TRBV5-6 with TRBJ1-5, with a tentative D call TRBD1 (5 bases). The CDR3 length is 16 residues. The germline gives CDR1 SGHDT, CDR2 YYEEEE. V was cut by 1 base and J by 2 bases, with 13 bases left in between. The CDR3 DNA follows: TGTGCCAGCAGCTTGTTGCGGGGGGAGGGCAATCAGCCCCAGCATTTT. Protein: CASSLLRGEGNQPQHF.

The J gene is TRBJ1-5, the V gene TRBV27, with TRBD1 as a possible D gene (6 bases). The V and J ends lost 6 bases and 4 bases respectively, with 16 bases between them. The CDR3 totals 15 residues. CDR1 is MNHEY, CDR2 SMNVEV, per germline (reference sequence). The DNA of the CDR3 is TGTGCCAGCAGCCCCTACAGGGCCCTAAATCAGCCCCAGCATTTT. Amino acid sequence: CASSPYRALNQPQHF.

This rearrangement joins TRBV27 to TRBJ2-2; 7 positions match TRBD1. Germline V lookup: CDR1 MNHEY, CDR2 SMNVEV (reference sequence). The ends lost 3 bases at V and 4 bases at J; junction bases unmatched: 2. The CDR3 length is 14 residues. CDR3 in DNA: TGTGCCAGCAGTTTGGGACAGCTCACCGGGGAGCTGTTTTTT. Protein: CASSLGQLTGELFF.

DNA for the CDR3: TGTGCCAGCAGCTTGGACCCCCTCCCGGGGAGCTCCTACAATGAGCAGTTCTTC. As protein: CASSLDPLPGSSYNEQFF. The V call is TRBV5-6, the J call TRBJ2-1; possibly TRBD2 for D (5 bases). The CDR3 has 18 residues. Germline CDR1 and CDR2: SGHDT and YYEEEE. V lost 0 bases to trimming and J lost 0 bases, with 16 bases between them.

V gene TRBV5-1 combines with J gene TRBJ2-5, with D tentatively TRBD1 (7 bases). Deletions cut 2 bases from V and 5 bases from J, with 13 bases between. The CDR3 is made up of 14 amino acids. The germline CDR1 and CDR2 sequences are SGHRS and YFSETQ. The CDR3 reads CASSLQAGGETQYF. The DNA for the CDR3 is TGCGCCAGCAGCTTACAGGCAGGGGGGGAGACCCAGTACTTC.

The CDR3 sequence: CASTLGLGETQYF. The CDR3 bases are TGTGCCAGCACTCTCGGACTAGGGGAGACCCAGTACTTC. The rearrangement links TRBV27 to TRBJ2-5, with TRBD2 matching 7 bases. V gave up 7 bases and J gave up 5 bases; unmatched junction bases: 7. CDR1 and CDR2 from the germline V gene are MNHEY and SMNVEV (reference sequence). The CDR3 spans 13 residues.

The V gene is TRBV6-5, the J gene TRBJ1-2, with 8 positions matching TRBD1. J was trimmed by 4 bases and V by 6 bases; bases with no gene match: 4. CDR1 is MNHEY and CDR2 is SVGAGI in the germline V gene. The length of the CDR3 is 13 residues. The CDR3 is CASSRDRSYGYTF. The DNA for the CDR3 is TGTGCCAGCAGCCGGGACAGGAGCTATGGCTACACCTTC.

The V call is TRBV28, the J call TRBJ1-4, with a tentative D call TRBD1 (6 bases). With 7 bases removed from V and 8 bases from J, the gap between germline ends came to 14 bases. This CDR3 is 13 amino acids long. Per germline, CDR1 MDHEN and CDR2 SYDVKM. CDR3 bases: TGTGCCAGCACCTATTTCACAGGGGAAAAACTGTTTTTT. This sequence encodes CASTYFTGEKLFF.

The DNA for the CDR3 is TGCGCCAGCAATCCATGGACAGGGGGCAGGCAGAACTATGGCTACACCTTC. This encodes CASNPWTGGRQNYGYTF. The gene calls are TRBV5-1 and TRBJ1-2, with 11 bases fitting TRBD1. The V segment lost 6 bases and the J segment 2 bases; nucleotides outside the gene matches: 12. The CDR3 loop spans 17 amino acids. CDR1 and CDR2 (germline): SGHRS, YFSETQ.

This chain connects TRBV5-1 to TRBJ2-1; 7 bases are a match to TRBD1. V lost 7 bases to trimming and J lost 4 bases; unmatched junction nucleotides: 5. The germline CDR1 and CDR2 sequences are SGHRS and YFSETQ. This CDR3 is built from 13 residues. CDR3 coding DNA: TGCGCCAGCGGGGAACAGGGGTACAATGAGCAGTTCTTC. Translation gives CASGEQGYNEQFF.

The V and J genes are TRBV28 and TRBJ1-1; D is uncertain. This CDR3 is built from 15 residues. Germline V lookup: CDR1 MDHEN, CDR2 SYDVKM. The germline V and J ends were trimmed by 6 bases and 7 bases, with 21 bases remaining between them. CDR3 sequence (DNA): TGTGCCAGCAGCCTAAGCCCACGGCAAGCGTATGAAGCTTTCTTT. Translating gives CASSLSPRQAYEAFF.

The V and J genes are TRBV7-9 and TRBJ1-5; D is perhaps TRBD1 (5 bases). The CDR3 length is 19 residues. Germline V gene sequence: CDR1 SEHNR, CDR2 FQNEAQ (reference sequence). The ends were cut back, 5 bases at V and 0 bases at J, with 23 bases in the middle. CDR3 protein: CASSADSGLVGGSNQPQHF. CDR3 DNA: TGTGCCAGCAGCGCCGACAGTGGGCTGGTTGGCGGTAGCAATCAGCCCCAGCATTTT.

This clone was counted once. The rearrangement links TRBV19 to TRBJ2-3, with 7 bases matching TRBD2. CDR3 size: 15 residues. The germline gives CDR1 LNHDA, CDR2 SQIVND (reference sequence). J gave up 4 bases and V 10 bases, and 14 bases lay outside the gene matches. CDR3 region: CAIDASGSGPDTQYF. The CDR3 DNA reads as TGTGCCATTGACGCGAGTGGTAGCGGGCCAGATACGCAGTATTTT. Based on the CDR3 plus reference TRBV19 and TRBJ2-3, the full variable domain is DGGITQSPKYLFRKEGQNVTLSCEQNLNHDAMYWYRQDPGQGLRLIYYSQIVNDFQKGDIAEGYSVSREKKESFPLTVTSAQKNPTAFYLCAIDASGSGPDTQYFGPGTRLTVL.

This clone was seen a few times. The chain combines TRBV30 with TRBJ2-7; TRBD2 aligns across 9 bases. CDR3 length: 14 residues. V lost 0 bases, J lost 6 bases, and 6 bases stayed unmatched. Germline-derived CDR1 and CDR2 are GTSNPN and SVGIG (reference sequence). The CDR3 protein is CAWSVRGGAPEQYF. In nucleotides, the CDR3 is TGTGCCTGGAGTGTACGCGGGGGGGCCCCCGAGCAGTACTTC.

Notes on this clone: Sequence at one end of the junction differs from germline and may be a read error. V and J are TRBV6-5 and TRBJ2-7; D perhaps matches TRBD1 (5 bases). In germline, CDR1 is MNHEY, CDR2 SVGAGI. The CDR3 covers 12 residues. This chain's CDR3 is CASRGTTASSHF. DNA for the CDR3: TGTGCCAGCAGAGGTACGACAGCGAGCTCGCACTTC.

The J gene is TRBJ1-2, the V gene TRBV18; possible D gene TRBD1, 6 bases. This CDR3 region has 15 residues. The germline V gene encodes CDR1 KGHSH and CDR2 LQKENI. The germline V and J ends were trimmed by 3 bases and 2 bases, with 13 bases remaining between them. DNA for the CDR3: TGTGCCAGCTCACCCTCACAGGGCCAGAACTATGGCTACACCTTC. Translated, it gives CASSPSQGQNYGYTF.

The chain recombines TRBV7-2 with TRBJ2-7, with TRBD2 identical over 10 bases. The CDR3 consists of 13 residues. Looked up from germline, CDR1 is SGHTA and CDR2 is FQGNSA. The ends lost 7 bases at V and 4 bases at J; junction bases unmatched: 4. In nucleotides, the CDR3 is TGTGCCAGCACGTTAGCGGGGGGATACGAGCAGTACTTC. Translation gives CASTLAGGYEQYF.

The CDR3 reads CASSYTGTSGNEQFF. DNA for the CDR3: TGTGCCAGCAGCTACACCGGGACTAGCGGTAATGAGCAGTTCTTC. This chain links TRBV7-3 with TRBJ2-1; TRBD2 aligns across 11 bases. V dropped 4 bases and J dropped 7; count of bases not matched to a gene: 6. This CDR3 has 15 amino acids. Germline CDR1 SGHTA, CDR2 FQGTGA.

The chain combines TRBV28 with TRBJ1-2, with TRBD1 identical over 7 bases. Trimming cost V 6 bases and J 4 bases; bases outside gene matches: 5. Per the germline V gene, CDR1 is MDHEN and CDR2 is SYDVKM. The CDR3 loop spans 13 amino acids. The CDR3, as DNA: TGTGCCAGCAGCACGGGACAGACCTATGGCTACACCTTC. It specifies CASSTGQTYGYTF.

This chain links TRBV5-1 with TRBJ1-2; D not resolved. V was cut by 1 base and J by 4 bases, with 8 bases left in between. Germline CDR1 and CDR2: SGHRS and YFSETQ. The CDR3 is made up of 13 amino acids. The CDR3, as DNA: TGCGCCAGCAGCTTGAACAATTTCTATGGCTACACCTTC. Protein product: CASSLNNFYGYTF.

The rearrangement links TRBV5-3 to TRBJ1-2; TRBD1 might be the D (6 bases). TRBV5-3 is an ORF, and what it does is uncertain. The germline V and J ends were trimmed by 0 bases and 5 bases, with 11 bases remaining between them. This CDR3 is 14 amino acids long. CDR3 sequence (DNA): TGTGCCAGAAGCTTGGCGGGGGGGGCTTATGGCTACACCTTC. It codes for CARSLAGGAYGYTF.

This chain links TRBV6-5 with TRBJ2-1; TRBD2 matches 9 bases. The CDR3 totals 15 residues. From germline, CDR1 is MNHEY and CDR2 SVGAGI. With V trimmed by 6 bases and J by 7 bases, 10 bases remained unmatched. The CDR3 nucleotides are TGTGCCAGCAGCCAGACTAGCGGAGCGGGGAATGAGCAGTTCTTC. Protein sequence: CASSQTSGAGNEQFF.

The chain is built from TRBV27 and TRBJ2-5; perhaps TRBD1 as D (6 bases). The CDR3 covers 15 residues. Trimming removed 2 bases at V and 5 bases at J, with 15 bases between. CDR1 and CDR2 from the germline V gene are MNHEY and SMNVEV (reference sequence). CDR3 sequence: CASSLAAGAYETQYF. The CDR3 coding sequence is TGTGCCAGCAGTTTAGCGGCAGGGGCTTACGAGACCCAGTACTTC.

This chain connects TRBV10-3 to TRBJ1-2, with D maybe TRBD1 (5 bases). V lost 7 bases and J lost 0, with 21 bases in between. Looked up from germline, CDR1 is ENHRY and CDR2 is SYGVKD. The CDR3 extends over 17 amino acids. CDR3 protein: CAITRGWSPSSNYGYTF. The CDR3 nucleotides are TGTGCCATCACCCGGGGGTGGAGCCCAAGTTCTAACTATGGCTACACCTTC.

The chain recombines TRBV27 with TRBJ2-2, with TRBD2 as a possible D gene (5 bases). This CDR3 is 16 amino acids long. V gave up 2 bases and J gave up 1 base, with 11 bases separating them. Germline lookup yields CDR1 MNHEY and CDR2 SMNVEV (reference sequence). The CDR3 sequence: CASSLGAEGNTGELFF. For the CDR3, the DNA is TGTGCCAGCAGTTTAGGAGCCGAGGGGAACACCGGGGAGCTGTTTTTT.

There are a few counts of this clone. CDR3 sequence reads: CASSPSRGTSGREQYF. In DNA form, the CDR3 reads TGTGCCAGCAGCCCCTCCCGGGGGACTAGCGGAAGGGAGCAGTACTTC. The chain recombines TRBV9 with TRBJ2-5, with TRBD2 identical over 11 bases. This CDR3 spans 16 amino acids. In germline, CDR1 is SGDLS, CDR2 YYNGEE. The ends lost 4 bases at V and 11 bases at J; junction bases unmatched: 16. The full variable domain, completed using reference TRBV9 and TRBJ2-5, is DSGVTQTPKHLITATGQRVTLRCSPRSGDLSVYWYQQSLDQGLQFLIQYYNGEERAKGNILERFSAQQFPDLHSELNLSSLELGDSALYFCASSPSRGTSGREQYFGPGTRLLVL.

The chain recombines TRBV7-9 with TRBJ2-2, with 10 nucleotides matching TRBD2. Germline CDR1 reads SEHNR; CDR2 reads FQNEAQ (reference sequence). V was pared by 5 bases and J by 4 bases, with 1 base of the junction left unmatched. The CDR3 runs to 14 residues. The CDR3 sequence is CASSRTSGTGELFF. CDR3 bases: TGTGCCAGCAGCCGGACTAGCGGCACCGGGGAGCTGTTTTTT.

The table lists this clone with a few counts. V and J are TRBV6-6 and TRBJ2-7; a weak D match, TRBD2 (5 bases). The V gene lost 2 bases and the J gene lost 2 bases, with 10 bases spanning the gap. The CDR3 spans 14 residues. CDR1 MNHNY and CDR2 SVGAGI come from the germline V gene (reference sequence). The CDR3, as DNA: TGTGCCAGCAGTTACAATCGGGAACCCTACGAGCAGTACTTC. Encoded protein: CASSYNREPYEQYF.

This chain links TRBV7-2 with TRBJ1-2, with D maybe TRBD1 (6 bases). This CDR3 has 12 residues. The germline V gene has CDR1 SGHTA and CDR2 FQGNSA. V was pared by 3 bases and J by 6 bases, with 8 bases between. This CDR3 is CASSFGDNGYTF. Here the CDR3 DNA reads TGTGCCAGCAGCTTTGGGGACAATGGCTACACCTTC.